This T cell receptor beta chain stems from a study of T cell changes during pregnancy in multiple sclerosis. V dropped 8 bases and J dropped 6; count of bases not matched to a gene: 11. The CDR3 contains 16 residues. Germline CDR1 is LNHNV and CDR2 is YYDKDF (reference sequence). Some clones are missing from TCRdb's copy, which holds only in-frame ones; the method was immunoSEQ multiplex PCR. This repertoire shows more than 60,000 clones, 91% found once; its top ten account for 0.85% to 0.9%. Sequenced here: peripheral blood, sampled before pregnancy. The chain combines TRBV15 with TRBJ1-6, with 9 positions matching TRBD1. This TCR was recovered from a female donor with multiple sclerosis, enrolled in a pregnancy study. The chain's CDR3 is CATLLRQGGSNSPLHF. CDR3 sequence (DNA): TGTGCCACCCTGTTGAGACAGGGGGGATCTAATTCACCCCTCCACTTT.